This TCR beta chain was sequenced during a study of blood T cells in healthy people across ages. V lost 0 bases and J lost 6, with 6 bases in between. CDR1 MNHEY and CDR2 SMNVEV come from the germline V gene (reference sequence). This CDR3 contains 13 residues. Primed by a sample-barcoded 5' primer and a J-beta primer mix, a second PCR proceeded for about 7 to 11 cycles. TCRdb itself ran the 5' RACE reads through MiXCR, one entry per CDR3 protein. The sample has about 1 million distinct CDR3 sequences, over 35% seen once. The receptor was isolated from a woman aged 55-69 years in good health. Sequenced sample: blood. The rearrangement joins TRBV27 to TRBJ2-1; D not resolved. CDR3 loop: CASSLSAPNEQFF. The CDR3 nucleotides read TGTGCCAGCAGTTTATCCGCCCCCAATGAGCAGTTCTTC.